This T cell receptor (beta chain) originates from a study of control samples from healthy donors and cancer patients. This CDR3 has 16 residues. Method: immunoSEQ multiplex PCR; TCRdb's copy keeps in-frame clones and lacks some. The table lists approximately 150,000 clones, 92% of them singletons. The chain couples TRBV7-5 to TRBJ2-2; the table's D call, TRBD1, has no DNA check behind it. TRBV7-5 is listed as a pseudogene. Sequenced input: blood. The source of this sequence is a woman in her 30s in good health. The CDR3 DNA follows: TGTGCCAGAAGCATACTGGACAGGGGGAACACCGGGGAGCTGTTTTTT. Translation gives CARSILDRGNTGELFF.